There are a few counts of the clone carrying this TCR beta chain. Antigen specificity is unknown. The assay was immunoSEQ multiplex PCR, and TCRdb's table has in-frame clones only and misses some. The data show about 40,000 clones, about 87% seen once. The germline CDR1 and CDR2 sequences are SGHTA and FQGNSA. The CDR3 runs 14 residues. The ends were cut back, 5 bases at V and 5 bases at J, with 13 bases in the middle. The entry originates in a study of T cells in localized non-small cell lung cancer. Overall study findings and caveats: Of the top 100 tumor clones, median approximately 60 were in adjacent lung, 25 to 30 among its top 100. Density of T cells in blood, when higher, went with longer overall survival. Sequencing involved a lone tumor region, leaving heterogeneity possible. It was uninvolved adjacent lung that showed the highest T cell clonality, exceeding tumor.

The source material was peripheral blood, sampled before any cancer treatment. This TCR came from a woman aged 40-69 years with stage I lung adenocarcinoma. The chain uses TRBV7-2 and TRBJ2-1; D may be TRBD1 (5 bases). The CDR3 DNA reads as TGTGCCAGCAGCCATGGGGCAGGACACAATGAGCAGTTCTTC. Translation: CASSHGAGHNEQFF.